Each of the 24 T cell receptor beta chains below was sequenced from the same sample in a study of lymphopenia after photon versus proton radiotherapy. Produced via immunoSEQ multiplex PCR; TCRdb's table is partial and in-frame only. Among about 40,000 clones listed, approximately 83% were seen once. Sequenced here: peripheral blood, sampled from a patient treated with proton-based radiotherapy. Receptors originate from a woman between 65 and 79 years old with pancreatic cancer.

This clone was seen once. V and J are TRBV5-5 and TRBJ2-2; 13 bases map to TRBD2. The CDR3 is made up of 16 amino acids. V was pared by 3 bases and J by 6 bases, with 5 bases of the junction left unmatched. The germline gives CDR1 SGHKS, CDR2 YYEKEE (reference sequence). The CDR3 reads CASSSGLAGVAGELFF. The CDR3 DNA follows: TGTGCCAGCAGCTCCGGACTAGCGGGAGTCGCCGGGGAGCTGTTTTTT. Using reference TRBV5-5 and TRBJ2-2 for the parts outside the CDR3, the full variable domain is DAGVTQSPTHLIKTRGQQVTLRCSPISGHKSVSWYQQVLGQGPQFIFQYYEKEERGRGNFPDRFSARQFPNYSSELNVNALLLGDSALYLCASSSGLAGVAGELFFGEGSRLTVL.

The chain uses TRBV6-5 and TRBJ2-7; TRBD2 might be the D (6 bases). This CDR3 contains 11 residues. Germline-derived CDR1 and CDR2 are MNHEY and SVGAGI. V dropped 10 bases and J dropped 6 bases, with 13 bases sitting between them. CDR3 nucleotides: TGTGCCACCTTCGCGGGGTTCGAGCAGTACTTC. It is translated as CATFAGFEQYF.

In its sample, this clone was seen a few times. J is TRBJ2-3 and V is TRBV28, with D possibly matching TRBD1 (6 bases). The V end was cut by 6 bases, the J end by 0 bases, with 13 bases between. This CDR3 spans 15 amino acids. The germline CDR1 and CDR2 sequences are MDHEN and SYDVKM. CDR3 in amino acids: CASSLDRYSTDTQYF. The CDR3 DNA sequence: TGTGCCAGCAGCTTAGACAGGTATAGCACAGATACGCAGTATTTT.

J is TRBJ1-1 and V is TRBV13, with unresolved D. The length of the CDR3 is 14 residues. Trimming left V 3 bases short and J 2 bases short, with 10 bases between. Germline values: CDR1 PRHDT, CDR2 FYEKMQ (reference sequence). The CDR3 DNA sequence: TGTGCCAGCAGCTTCCTCAAAGCCAACACTGAAGCTTTCTTT. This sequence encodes CASSFLKANTEAFF.

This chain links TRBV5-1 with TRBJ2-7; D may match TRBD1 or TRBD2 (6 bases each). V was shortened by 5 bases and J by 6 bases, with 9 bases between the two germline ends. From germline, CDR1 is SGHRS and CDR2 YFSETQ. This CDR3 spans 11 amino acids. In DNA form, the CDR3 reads TGCGCCAGCAGGGAGGGGGGCGAGCAGTACTTC. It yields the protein CASREGGEQYF.

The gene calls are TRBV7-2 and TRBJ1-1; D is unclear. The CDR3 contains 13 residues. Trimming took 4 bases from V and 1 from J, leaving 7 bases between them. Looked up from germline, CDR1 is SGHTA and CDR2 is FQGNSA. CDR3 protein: CASSSNGNTEAFF. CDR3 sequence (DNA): TGTGCCAGCAGCTCAAACGGGAACACTGAAGCTTTCTTT.

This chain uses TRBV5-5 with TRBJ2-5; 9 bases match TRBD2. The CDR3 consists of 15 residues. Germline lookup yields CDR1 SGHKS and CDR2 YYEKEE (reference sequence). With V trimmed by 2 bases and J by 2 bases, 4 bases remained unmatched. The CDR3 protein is CASSLSGGSQETQYF. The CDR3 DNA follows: TGTGCCAGCAGCTTAAGCGGGGGGTCACAAGAGACCCAGTACTTC.

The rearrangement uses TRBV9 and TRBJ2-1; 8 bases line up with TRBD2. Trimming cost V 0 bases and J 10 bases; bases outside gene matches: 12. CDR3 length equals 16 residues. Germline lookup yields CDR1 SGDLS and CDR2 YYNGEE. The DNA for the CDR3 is TGTGCCAGCAGCGTAGATGACGGGAGGGCCCTCGGAGAGCAGTTCTTC. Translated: CASSVDDGRALGEQFF.

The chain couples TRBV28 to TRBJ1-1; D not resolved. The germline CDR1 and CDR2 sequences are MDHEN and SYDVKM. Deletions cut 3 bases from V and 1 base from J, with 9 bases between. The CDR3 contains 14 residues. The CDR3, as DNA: TGTGCCAGCAGTTTCGAGAGGGAGAACACTGAAGCTTTCTTT. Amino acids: CASSFERENTEAFF.

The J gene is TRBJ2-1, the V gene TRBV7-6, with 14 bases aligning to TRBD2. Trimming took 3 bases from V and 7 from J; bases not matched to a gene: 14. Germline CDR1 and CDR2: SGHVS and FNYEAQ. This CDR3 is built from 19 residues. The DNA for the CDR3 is TGTGCCAGCAGCTTGGCGCCGTCGGCGGGACTAGCGGGAGCTAATGAGCAGTTCTTC. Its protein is CASSLAPSAGLAGANEQFF.

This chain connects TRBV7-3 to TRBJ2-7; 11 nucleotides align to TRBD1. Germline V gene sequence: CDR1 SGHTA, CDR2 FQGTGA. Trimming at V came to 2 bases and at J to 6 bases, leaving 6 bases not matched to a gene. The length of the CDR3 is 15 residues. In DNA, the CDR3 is TGTGCCAGCAGCTTAGCTGGACAGGGGGCGTCCGAGCAGTACTTC. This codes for CASSLAGQGASEQYF.

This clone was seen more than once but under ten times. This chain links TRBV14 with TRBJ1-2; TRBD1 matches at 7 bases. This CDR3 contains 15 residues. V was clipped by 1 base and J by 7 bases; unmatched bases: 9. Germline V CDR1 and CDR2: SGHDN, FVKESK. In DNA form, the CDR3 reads TGTGCCAGCAGCCAAGTTAACAGGGGTTCAGGTGGCTACACCTTC. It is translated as CASSQVNRGSGGYTF.

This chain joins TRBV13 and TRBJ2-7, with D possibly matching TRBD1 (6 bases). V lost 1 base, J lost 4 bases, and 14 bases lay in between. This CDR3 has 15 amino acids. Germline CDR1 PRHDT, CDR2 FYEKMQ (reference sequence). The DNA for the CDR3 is TGTGCCAGCAGCTTAGAGAATCGTAGGGGGTACGAGCAGTACTTC. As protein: CASSLENRRGYEQYF.

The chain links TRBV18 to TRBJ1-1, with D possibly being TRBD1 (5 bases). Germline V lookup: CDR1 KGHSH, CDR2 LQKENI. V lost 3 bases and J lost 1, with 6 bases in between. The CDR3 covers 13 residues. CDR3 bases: TGTGCCAGCTCACCCGGGACGAACACTGAAGCTTTCTTT. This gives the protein CASSPGTNTEAFF.

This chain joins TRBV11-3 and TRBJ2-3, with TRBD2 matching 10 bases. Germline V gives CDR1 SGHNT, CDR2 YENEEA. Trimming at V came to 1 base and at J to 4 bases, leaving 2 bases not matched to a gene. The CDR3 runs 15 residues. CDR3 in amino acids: CASSLASGSPDTQYF. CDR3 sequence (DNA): TGTGCCAGCAGCTTAGCTAGCGGGAGCCCAGATACGCAGTATTTT.

The CDR3 protein is CASSSPGQGHNEQFF. The CDR3 nucleotides read TGTGCCAGTAGTTCTCCGGGACAGGGACACAATGAGCAGTTCTTC. This chain connects TRBV19 to TRBJ2-1, with 9 bases that match TRBD1. J was trimmed by 5 bases and V by 5 bases; bases with no gene match: 7. From germline, CDR1 is LNHDA and CDR2 SQIVND (reference sequence). The CDR3 covers 15 residues. Together with reference TRBV19 and TRBJ2-1, the CDR3 gives the full variable domain: DGGITQSPKYLFRKEGQNVTLSCEQNLNHDAMYWYRQDPGQGLRLIYYSQIVNDFQKGDIAEGYSVSREKKESFPLTVTSAQKNPTAFYLCASSSPGQGHNEQFFGPGTRLTVL.

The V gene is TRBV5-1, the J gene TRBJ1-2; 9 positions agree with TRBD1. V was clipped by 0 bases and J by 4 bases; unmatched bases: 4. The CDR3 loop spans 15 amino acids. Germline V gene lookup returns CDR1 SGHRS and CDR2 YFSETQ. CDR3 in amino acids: CASSLGGTGSYGYTF. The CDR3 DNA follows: TGCGCCAGCAGCTTGGGCGGGACAGGGAGCTATGGCTACACCTTC.

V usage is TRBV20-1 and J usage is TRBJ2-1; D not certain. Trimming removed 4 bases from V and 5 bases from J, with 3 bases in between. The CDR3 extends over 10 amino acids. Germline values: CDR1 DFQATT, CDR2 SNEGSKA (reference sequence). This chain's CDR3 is CSAINNEQFF. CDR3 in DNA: TGCAGTGCTATCAACAATGAGCAGTTCTTC.

The CDR3 DNA is TGTGCCAGCAGCTTAGCTGGACAGGGGGCGTCCGAGCAGTACTTC. This codes for CASSLAGQGASEQYF. The chain joins TRBV7-9 to TRBJ2-7; 11 positions match TRBD1. The V gene's germline CDR1 is SEHNR and CDR2 FQNEAQ (reference sequence). The V and J ends lost 0 bases and 6 bases, in that order; junction bases with no gene match: 4. The CDR3 loop spans 15 amino acids.

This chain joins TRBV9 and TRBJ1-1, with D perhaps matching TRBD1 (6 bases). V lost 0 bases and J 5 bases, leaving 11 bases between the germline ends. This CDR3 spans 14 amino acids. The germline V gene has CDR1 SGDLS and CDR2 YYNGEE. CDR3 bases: TGTGCCAGCAGCGTAGGGTGGGGGGCGACTGAAGCTTTCTTT. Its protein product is CASSVGWGATEAFF. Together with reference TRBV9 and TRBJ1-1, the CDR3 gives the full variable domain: DSGVTQTPKHLITATGQRVTLRCSPRSGDLSVYWYQQSLDQGLQFLIQYYNGEERAKGNILERFSAQQFPDLHSELNLSSLELGDSALYFCASSVGWGATEAFFGQGTRLTVV.

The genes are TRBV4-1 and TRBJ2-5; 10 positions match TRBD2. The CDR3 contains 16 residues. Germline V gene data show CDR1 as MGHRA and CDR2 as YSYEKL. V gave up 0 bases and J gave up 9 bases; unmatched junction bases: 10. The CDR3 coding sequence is TGCGCCAGCAGCCAAGAACAGGGACTAGCGAGTATGCCCCAGTACTTC. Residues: CASSQEQGLASMPQYF.

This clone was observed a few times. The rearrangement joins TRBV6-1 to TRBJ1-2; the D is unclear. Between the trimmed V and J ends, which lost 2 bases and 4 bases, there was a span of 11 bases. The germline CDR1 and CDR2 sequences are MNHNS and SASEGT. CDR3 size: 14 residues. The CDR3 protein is CASSEPAVIYGYTF. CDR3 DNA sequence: TGTGCCAGCAGTGAACCGGCGGTCATCTATGGCTACACCTTC.

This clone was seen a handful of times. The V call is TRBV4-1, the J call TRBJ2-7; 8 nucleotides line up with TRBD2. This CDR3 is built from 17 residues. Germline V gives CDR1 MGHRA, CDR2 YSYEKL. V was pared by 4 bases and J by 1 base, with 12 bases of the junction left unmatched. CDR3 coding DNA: TGCGCCAGCAGCCTAGCGGGACAAGGGAAGGCATCCTACGAGCAGTACTTC. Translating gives CASSLAGQGKASYEQYF.

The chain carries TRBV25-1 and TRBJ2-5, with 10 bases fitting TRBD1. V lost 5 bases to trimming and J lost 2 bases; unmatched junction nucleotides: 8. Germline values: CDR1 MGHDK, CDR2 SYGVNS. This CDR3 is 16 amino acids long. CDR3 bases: TGTGCCAGCAGTCCTACCCGGGGACAGGGGCAAGAGACCCAGTACTTC. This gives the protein CASSPTRGQGQETQYF. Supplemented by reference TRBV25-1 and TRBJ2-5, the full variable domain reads EADIYQTPRYLVIGTGKKITLECSQTMGHDKMYWYQQDPGMELHLIHYSYGVNSTEKGDLSSESTVSRIRTEHFPLTLESARPSHTSQYLCASSPTRGQGQETQYFGPGTRLLVL.